Below, one T cell receptor (beta chain) is given with its context. This sample was included in a study of T cell responses to AZD1222 COVID-19 vaccine. Method: immunoSEQ multiplex PCR; TCRdb's copy keeps in-frame clones and lacks some. The sample contains 150,000 to 200,000 clones, 94% of which appear only once. Trimming cost V 4 bases and J 5 bases, with 15 bases left between them. The CDR3 totals 15 residues. Germline V lookup: CDR1 KGHSH, CDR2 LQKENI. The rearrangement joins TRBV18 to TRBJ1-5; D unclear. This TCR was recovered from an adult in good health. The specimen comprised peripheral blood, sampled on day 0 of AZD1222 vaccination. As DNA, the CDR3 is TGTGCCAGCTCACTTTCCCCGCCTGGAGATCAGCCCCAGCATTTT. It yields the protein CASSLSPPGDQPQHF.